This is a list of T cell receptor beta chains from one sample in a study of blood T cell repertoires in COVID-19. Clones were sequenced by immunoSEQ multiplex PCR, and TCRdb holds only the in-frame ones, with some missing. Altogether 97,000 or so clones are present, roughly 92% being singletons, with the ten largest covering under 2%. The material sequenced was peripheral blood. All receptors derive from a woman aged 45 to 65 with COVID-19, enrolled during active disease. The CDR3 runs from the conserved cysteine through the conserved F or W. The D gene is left open where the match is weak. Clone size is shown for a subset of rows, as once, few, many or a class of expanded clone.

>NA|TRBJ2-1|TRBV7-2|NA
TGTGCCAGCAGCATACCGGGATTGGGCAAGTTCTTC
CASSIPGLGKFF
>NA|TRBJ2-4|TRBV19|NA
TGTGCCAGTAGTATTTGGGCTGACAGGACAAAAAACATTCAGTACTTC
CASSIWADRTKNIQYF
>TRBD2|TRBJ2-5|TRBV11-1|NA
TGTGCCAGCAGCTTATTAGCGGGGGTCCAAGAGACCCAGTACTTC
CASSLLAGVQETQYF
>NA|TRBJ1-5|TRBV19|once
TGTGCCAGTACCAAACGGGGTGATAGCAATCAGCCCCAGCATTTT
CASTKRGDSNQPQHF
>NA|TRBJ2-3|TRBV12-5|NA
TGTGCTAGTGGTTTGGCTGTGAGGAGCGGAACACCTAGCACAGATACGCAGTATTTT
CASGLAVRSGTPSTDTQYF
>NA|TRBJ1-1|TRBV7-2|NA
TGTGCCAGCAGCTCTTTGGGCGCTGAAGCTTTCTTT
CASSSLGAEAFF
>TRBD2|TRBJ2-2|TRBV6-5|NA
TGTGCCAGCGTCGGTCGGGGGGGCACCGGGGAGCTGTTTTTT
CASVGRGGTGELFF
>NA|TRBJ1-4|TRBV20-1|NA
TGCGGGCTTCGGGATAATGAAAAACTGTTTTTT
CGLRDNEKLFF
>TRBD2|TRBJ2-3|TRBV24-1|once
TGTGCCACCAGTGATTTAGGACTAGCGGGGGCCCATACGCAGTATTTT
CATSDLGLAGAHTQYF
>TRBD1|TRBJ1-2|TRBV20-1|NA
TGCAGTGCTAGTAGGGACAGGGGGCGCTGGGAGGGCTACACCTTC
CSASRDRGRWEGYTF
>NA|TRBJ2-7|TRBV5-1|NA
TGCGCCAGCAGCTTGGGTTCTCGGGCTAGCGTCGAGCAGTACTTC
CASSLGSRASVEQYF
>NA|TRBJ1-1|TRBV24-1|NA
TGTGCCACCAGCCCGGGATCGAACACTGAAGCTTTCTTT
CATSPGSNTEAFF
>TRBD1|TRBJ1-2|TRBV28|NA
TGTGCCAGCAGTTGGAGAGGGGGCGGAAGCTATGGCTACACCTTC
CASSWRGGGSYGYTF
>NA|TRBJ1-5|TRBV19|NA
TGTGCCAGTAGTATAGCGGCCCGGGGTAGTCAGCCCCAGCATTTT
CASSIAARGSQPQHF
>NA|TRBJ2-2|TRBV6-5|NA
TGTGCCAGCGGGGGGGCCCACACCGGGGAGCTGTTTTTT
CASGGAHTGELFF
>NA|TRBJ1-2|TRBV2|NA
TGTGCCAGCAGTGGCGGCGACAGAACTCATGGCTACACCTTC
CASSGGDRTHGYTF
>TRBD1|TRBJ2-3|TRBV5-8|NA
TGTGCCAGCAGCCCAGACAGGGGTCGAACAGATACGCAGTATTTT
CASSPDRGRTDTQYF
>NA|TRBJ1-4|TRBV6-5|few
TGTGCCAGCAGACCATTCCAGGGGAAGAATGAAAAACTGTTTTTT
CASRPFQGKNEKLFF
>NA|TRBJ2-1|TRBV19|once
TGTGCCAGTAGTATCGCCCCGGGGGACTACAATGAGCAGTTCTTC
CASSIAPGDYNEQFF
>NA|TRBJ2-7|TRBV5-4|NA
TGTGCCAGCAGCCCGCCGTCCCCCAGGGCTCACGAGCAGTACTTC
CASSPPSPRAHEQYF
>TRBD2|TRBJ2-3|TRBV5-4|NA
TGTGCCAGCAGCCGTGCGGGGGGCCTGACCCCGACAGATACGCAGTATTTT
CASSRAGGLTPTDTQYF
>NA|TRBJ2-2|TRBV7-9|NA
TGTGCCAGCAGCCGCATACGGGGACTGGGCACCGGGGAGCTGTTTTTT
CASSRIRGLGTGELFF
>NA|TRBJ2-7|TRBV27|NA
TGTGCCAGCAGTCCTGTTCCGAGGGGGTTAAACGAGCAGTACTTC
CASSPVPRGLNEQYF
>NA|TRBJ2-2|TRBV7-3|NA
TGTGCCAGCAGCTCCCAAGGGGCTAACACCGGGGAGCTGTTTTTT
CASSSQGANTGELFF
>TRBD1|TRBJ1-2|TRBV4-1|NA
TGCGCCAGCAGCCAAGGACAGGGGGCCTATGGCTACACCTTC
CASSQGQGAYGYTF
>TRBD1|TRBJ2-6|TRBV19|NA
TGTGCCAGTAGTATAGGGACAGGGGCTGGGGCCAACGTCCTGACTTTC
CASSIGTGAGANVLTF
>NA|TRBJ1-1|TRBV15|NA
TGTGCCACCAGCGTTGAGGGTAGCACTGAAGCTTTCTTT
CATSVEGSTEAFF
>NA|TRBJ1-2|TRBV28|NA
TGTGCCAGCAGTAATTATAGGCGGGGCTACACCTTC
CASSNYRRGYTF
>NA|TRBJ1-6|TRBV28|NA
TGTGCCAGCAGCCCTCTTGACAGGTTTAATTCACCCCTCCACTTT
CASSPLDRFNSPLHF
>NA|TRBJ2-1|TRBV30|once
TGTGCCTGGAGTGTAAGTGGGGGGGCTGAATTCTTC
CAWSVSGGAEFF
>TRBD2|TRBJ2-3|TRBV7-3|NA
TGTGCCAGCAGCCTCCTGGGCGGGGGAGGGGCAGATACGCAGTATTTT
CASSLLGGGGADTQYF
>NA|TRBJ1-2|TRBV6-4|NA
TGTGCCAGCAGTGATGGGAGGGGATCTAACTATGGCTACACCTTC
CASSDGRGSNYGYTF
>TRBD2|TRBJ2-3|TRBV4-2|NA
TGTGCCAGCAGGGATAGCGGGTCTAGCACAGATACGCAGTATTTT
CASRDSGSSTDTQYF
>TRBD1|TRBJ2-7|TRBV19|NA
TGTGCCAGTAGTATAGGGACAGGCTACGAGCAGTACTTC
CASSIGTGYEQYF
>NA|TRBJ1-4|TRBV6-5|NA
TGTGCCAGCAGTTACTCTAGGGGAGGTAATGAAAAACTGTTTTTT
CASSYSRGGNEKLFF
>TRBD1|TRBJ2-3|TRBV25-1|NA
TGTGCCAGCAGTGTCGACAGGGTCTCTAGCACAGATACGCAGTATTTT
CASSVDRVSSTDTQYF
>TRBD2|TRBJ2-1|TRBV7-9|once
TGTGCCAGCAGCTTAGATCTGGCGGGGGGGCACGATGAGCAGTTCTTC
CASSLDLAGGHDEQFF
>NA|TRBJ1-1|TRBV14|NA
TGTGCCAGCAGCCAAGGCGCCGGGGGAAACACTGAAGCTTTCTTT
CASSQGAGGNTEAFF
>NA|TRBJ1-1|TRBV6-5|NA
TGTGCCAGCAGCCCGAGGGGGAGGGCTGAAGCTTTCTTT
CASSPRGRAEAFF
>TRBD1|TRBJ2-1|TRBV19|few
TGTGCCAGTGGAGGCCGAAGGGACAGGGTTTCCCACAATGAGCAGTTCTTC
CASGGRRDRVSHNEQFF
>NA|TRBJ1-5|TRBV6-1|NA
TGTGCCAGCAGTGAGGCTCAGCCCCAGCATTTT
CASSEAQPQHF
>TRBD1|TRBJ1-2|TRBV7-2|NA
TGTGCCAGCAGCAGCCAGGACAGGAACTATGGCTACACCTTC
CASSSQDRNYGYTF
>NA|TRBJ1-3|TRBV4-1|NA
TGCGCCAGCAGTCTTACCGCAGGCGTTTCTGGAAACACCATATATTTT
CASSLTAGVSGNTIYF
>NA|TRBJ1-1|TRBV11-3|NA
TGTGCCAGCAGCTTGCCAAAACTGGGCGGGCTAACTGAAGCTTTCTTT
CASSLPKLGGLTEAFF
>NA|TRBJ2-1|TRBV5-1|NA
TGCGCCAGCAGCTTGGCCGACAATGAGCAGTTCTTC
CASSLADNEQFF
>NA|TRBJ2-5|TRBV18|NA
TGTGCCAGCTCACCACCGGAGCCTTTGATCCTTGGGAGAGAGACCCAGTACTTC
CASSPPEPLILGRETQYF
>NA|TRBJ1-2|TRBV6-1|NA
TGTGCCAGCAGTCCCCGGGGGGGGCAATATGGCTACACCTTC
CASSPRGGQYGYTF
>NA|TRBJ1-1|TRBV6-4|NA
TGTGCCAGCAGCCGGGAGGGGAGGAGCACTGAAGCTTTCTTT
CASSREGRSTEAFF
>NA|TRBJ1-1|TRBV21-1|NA
TGTGCCAGCAGTGGACAGGGTCCTGAAGCTTTCTTT
CASSGQGPEAFF
>NA|TRBJ2-5|TRBV19|NA
TGTGCCAGTAGTACCCCGGGATTTCCGAAAGAGACCCAGTACTTC
CASSTPGFPKETQYF
>TRBD2|TRBJ2-3|TRBV2|NA
TGTGCCAGCAGTGCCTCGACTAGCAAAGATACGCAGTATTTT
CASSASTSKDTQYF
>TRBD1|TRBJ2-4|TRBV11-2|NA
TGTGCCAGCAGCTTAGATCGGGGGACAGGTCTTGACTTC
CASSLDRGTGLDF
>NA|TRBJ2-3|TRBV19|NA
TGTGCCCCGAAGGCTGGGAGAGTCAGCACAGATACGCAGTATTTT
CAPKAGRVSTDTQYF